This T cell receptor beta chain stems from a study of OX40 agonist ivuxolimab in advanced cancers. Background on the study: Every 2 weeks, ivuxolimab was infused into the patients intravenously at between 0.01 and 10 mg/kg. Eligibility rules accepted prior anti-PD-1, anti-PD-L1 or anti-CTLA-4 therapy, and roughly 42% had some. Regarding the study as a whole: Partial responders at 0.1-3.0 mg/kg showed near-lowest clonal expansion.

The CDR3 sequence is 17 residues long. The germline gives CDR1 LGHNA, CDR2 YNFKEQ. V gave up 0 bases and J gave up 2 bases; unmatched junction bases: 4. The method was immunoSEQ multiplex PCR; TCRdb's version includes in-frame clones alone and lacks a portion of them. This sample carries 65,000 to 75,000 clones, around 89% of them seen once, and the ten largest clones take around 0.53%. About this clone: Its antigen is not known.

The origin of this receptor is an adult with an advanced solid tumor such as melanoma, head and neck, liver or kidney cancer. This rearrangement joins TRBV4-2 to TRBJ2-1; TRBD1 matches at 10 bases. The sequencing here drew on CD4+ or CD8+ T cells sorted from blood, taken in a trial of the OX40 agonist ivuxolimab. CDR3 amino acids: CASSQDGTGVPYNEQFF. DNA of the CDR3: TGTGCCAGCAGCCAAGACGGGACAGGGGTCCCCTACAATGAGCAGTTCTTC.